The 23 T cell receptor beta chains listed next were all sequenced from one sample in a study of radiotherapy plus CTLA-4 blockade in lung cancer (dated by TCRdb to the late 2010s). To prepare the library, the immunoSEQ multiplex PCR assay was applied. Imported from immuneACCESS, the table was reduced by TCRdb to in-frame sequences with V and J called. These copies leave out some clones; in studies compared against another copy, an unresolved V gene accounts for under half, and the cause of the remainder is not known. The sample has approximately 85,000 clones on record, around 88% of them singletons. The ten largest make up about 2% of the sample. This material consisted of peripheral blood, taken from a patient treated with radiotherapy plus ipilimumab. Source of these receptors: a human donor with non-small cell lung cancer who had a partial response to radiotherapy plus ipilimumab.

V is TRBV9 and J is TRBJ1-6; TRBD1 is a possible D gene (6 bases). The CDR3 spans 15 residues. The ends were cut back, 3 bases at V and 7 bases at J, with 14 bases in the middle. Germline V gene data show CDR1 as SGDLS and CDR2 as YYNGEE. CDR3 in amino acids: CASSGGQGTNSPLHF. The CDR3, as DNA: TGTGCCAGCAGCGGAGGTCAGGGGACGAATTCACCCCTCCACTTT.

The chain links TRBV13 to TRBJ1-6; D is ambiguous. V was shortened by 0 bases and J by 7 bases, with 10 bases between the two germline ends. Looked up from germline, CDR1 is PRHDT and CDR2 is FYEKMQ (reference sequence). This CDR3 is 15 amino acids long. The CDR3, as DNA: TGTGCCAGCAGCTTAGGCCCGCGGGGAAATTCACCCCTCCACTTT. This translates into CASSLGPRGNSPLHF.

The chain carries TRBV9 and TRBJ2-3, with D possibly TRBD1 on 7 matching bases. CDR1 and CDR2 from the germline V gene are SGDLS and YYNGEE. The CDR3 has 16 amino acids. Trimming removed 0 bases from V and 1 base from J, with 12 bases in between. This chain's CDR3 is CASSVAGRGGTDTQYF. CDR3 nucleotide sequence: TGTGCCAGCAGCGTAGCGGGCAGGGGGGGCACAGATACGCAGTATTTT.

Turning to this clone: Compared with germline, one end of the junction differs, possibly owing to a read error. The chain carries TRBV6-5 and TRBJ1-4, with D possibly TRBD1 on 6 matching bases. The CDR3 spans 15 residues. Germline V lookup: CDR1 MNHEY, CDR2 SVGAGI. Here the CDR3 reads CAGRASGATNEKLFF. CDR3 in DNA: TGTGCCGGCAGAGCTTCAGGGGCAACTAATGAAAAACTGTTTTTT.

V and J are TRBV5-1 and TRBJ1-4; 8 nucleotides align to TRBD1. Germline CDR1 SGHRS, CDR2 YFSETQ. The CDR3 contains 14 residues. The V gene end was trimmed by 5 bases and the J gene end by 8 bases; junction bases not matched to a gene: 8. CDR3 region: CASSITGGEEKLFF. In DNA form, the CDR3 reads TGCGCCAGCAGTATCACAGGGGGGGAAGAAAAACTGTTTTTT. The variable domain in full, completed from reference TRBV5-1 and TRBJ1-4, reads KAGVTQTPRYLIKTRGQQVTLSCSPISGHRSVSWYQQTPGQGLQFLFEYFSETQRNKGNFPGRFSGRQFSNSRSEMNVSTLELGDSALYLCASSITGGEEKLFFGSGTQLSVL.

The chain uses TRBV28 and TRBJ1-3; 9 bases fit TRBD1. CDR3 size: 14 residues. Looked up from germline, CDR1 is MDHEN and CDR2 is SYDVKM. Germline trimming cut 5 bases from V and 5 bases from J; bases unmatched to any gene: 4. CDR3: CASSHRGRRNTIYF. The CDR3 nucleotides read TGTGCCAGCAGTCACAGGGGGCGCAGAAACACCATATATTTT.

CDR3 sequence reads: CASSLGDSTQETQYF. CDR3 DNA: TGTGCCAGCAGCTTGGGGGACAGTACACAAGAGACCCAGTACTTC. The chain is built from TRBV7-9 and TRBJ2-5, with 7 bases that match TRBD1. The V segment lost 3 bases and the J segment 2 bases; nucleotides outside the gene matches: 6. CDR3 length: 15 residues. CDR1 and CDR2 from the germline V gene are SEHNR and FQNEAQ (reference sequence). The full variable domain, completed using reference TRBV7-9 and TRBJ2-5, is DTGVSQNPRHKITKRGQNVTFRCDPISEHNRLYWYRQTLGQGPEFLTYFQNEAQLEKSRLLSDRFSAERPKGSFSTLEIQRTEQGDSAMYLCASSLGDSTQETQYFGPGTRLLVL.

The rearrangement joins TRBV30 to TRBJ2-7; 7 bases match TRBD1. CDR1 and CDR2 from the germline V gene are GTSNPN and SVGIG (reference sequence). The CDR3 covers 14 residues. After removal of 3 bases from V and 3 bases from J, the junction contained 8 bases not matched to a gene. The CDR3 loop is CAWSRQGGSYEQYV. CDR3 nucleotides: TGTGCCTGGAGCCGACAGGGTGGGAGCTACGAGCAGTACGTC.

CDR3 region: CASSKPTGGSVYEQYF. In DNA form, the CDR3 reads TGTGCCAGCAGCAAACCTACAGGGGGTTCCGTCTACGAGCAGTACTTC. The chain employs TRBV21-1 and TRBJ2-7; the tabulated D call, TRBD1, remains unverified against the DNA. TRBV21-1 is recorded as a pseudogene. This CDR3 contains 16 residues.

The chain uses TRBV7-9 and TRBJ2-3; TRBD1 matches at 8 bases. CDR1 and CDR2 from the germline V gene are SEHNR and FQNEAQ (reference sequence). V shed 5 bases, J shed 1 base, and the junction held 11 bases outside the gene matches. The CDR3 has 17 amino acids. Here the CDR3 reads CASSVFSGTGRTDTQYF. The DNA of the CDR3 is TGTGCCAGCAGCGTATTTTCCGGGACAGGACGCACAGATACGCAGTATTTT. Looking up the rest from reference TRBV7-9 and TRBJ2-3 gives the full variable domain: DTGVSQNPRHKITKRGQNVTFRCDPISEHNRLYWYRQTLGQGPEFLTYFQNEAQLEKSRLLSDRFSAERPKGSFSTLEIQRTEQGDSAMYLCASSVFSGTGRTDTQYFGPGTRLTVL.

V usage is TRBV30 and J usage is TRBJ2-2; D is perhaps TRBD1 (5 bases). Germline V gene sequence: CDR1 GTSNPN, CDR2 SVGIG (reference sequence). The CDR3 is 15 residues long. The V gene lost 3 bases and the J gene lost 4 bases, with 15 bases spanning the gap. CDR3 sequence (DNA): TGTGCCTGGAGGAAAATCAGGGTATCCACCGGGGAGCTGTTTTTT. Protein: CAWRKIRVSTGELFF.

Remarks on this clone: Sequence at one end of the junction differs from germline and may be a read error. This chain joins TRBV7-9 and TRBJ1-2, with 8 bases aligning to TRBD1. Germline V lookup: CDR1 SEHNR, CDR2 FQNEAQ (reference sequence). CDR3 length: 11 amino acids. The CDR3 protein is CASRLRQGLSF. The CDR3, as DNA: TGTGCCAGCAGACTCAGACAGGGGCTAAGCTTC.

The chain is built from TRBV29-1 and TRBJ1-1; possible D gene TRBD1, 5 bases. CDR1 is SQVTM and CDR2 is ANQGSEA in the germline V gene. Trimming removed 1 base at V and 0 bases at J, with 21 bases between. CDR3 length: 18 residues. The CDR3 reads CSVEAPRELGGLNTEAFF. The CDR3 DNA sequence: TGCAGCGTTGAAGCCCCGCGGGAGTTGGGGGGACTGAACACTGAAGCTTTCTTT.

The chain has TRBV5-1 and TRBJ2-3, with TRBD2 as a possible D gene (7 bases). Germline loops: CDR1 SGHRS, CDR2 YFSETQ. This CDR3 region has 17 residues. V was pared by 4 bases and J by 4 bases, with 22 bases between. Here the CDR3 DNA reads TGCGCCAGCAGCGTCATCCCACAGGGTGGGAGGGCAGATACGCAGTATTTT. It codes for CASSVIPQGGRADTQYF. Complete variable domain (other parts from reference TRBV5-1 and TRBJ2-3): KAGVTQTPRYLIKTRGQQVTLSCSPISGHRSVSWYQQTPGQGLQFLFEYFSETQRNKGNFPGRFSGRQFSNSRSEMNVSTLELGDSALYLCASSVIPQGGRADTQYFGPGTRLTVL.

This chain uses TRBV4-3 with TRBJ1-2; 8 bases are shared with TRBD1. Germline assignment: CDR1 LGHNA and CDR2 YSLEER. This CDR3 spans 16 amino acids. V gave up 1 base and J gave up 2 bases; unmatched junction bases: 6. The CDR3, as DNA: TGCGCCAGCAGCCAAGCCCCGACAGGGGTCAACTATGGCTACACCTTC. It translates to CASSQAPTGVNYGYTF.

V usage is TRBV27 and J usage is TRBJ2-1, with D tentatively TRBD1 (6 bases). Germline lookup yields CDR1 MNHEY and CDR2 SMNVEV (reference sequence). The CDR3 spans 14 residues. The V end was cut by 5 bases, the J end by 6 bases, with 14 bases between. The CDR3 loop is CASSALTGSNEQFF. The CDR3 nucleotides are TGTGCCAGCAGTGCTCTGACAGGATCCAATGAGCAGTTCTTC.

The J gene is TRBJ2-2, the V gene TRBV9, with a weak D call TRBD1 (5 bases). V lost 3 bases, J lost 0 bases, and 12 bases lay in between. The CDR3 runs 16 residues. Germline-derived CDR1 and CDR2 are SGDLS and YYNGEE. The CDR3 protein is CASSEQGPPNTGELFF. For the CDR3, the DNA is TGTGCCAGCAGCGAGCAGGGTCCCCCGAACACCGGGGAGCTGTTTTTT. Variable domain in full (rest from reference TRBV9 and TRBJ2-2): DSGVTQTPKHLITATGQRVTLRCSPRSGDLSVYWYQQSLDQGLQFLIQYYNGEERAKGNILERFSAQQFPDLHSELNLSSLELGDSALYFCASSEQGPPNTGELFFGEGSRLTVL.

The J gene is TRBJ1-1, the V gene TRBV18; no clear D. Trimming left V 4 bases short and J 3 bases short, with 9 bases between. CDR3 length: 13 amino acids. Germline V CDR1 and CDR2: KGHSH, LQKENI. This CDR3 reads CASSQQQDTEAFF. The DNA for the CDR3 is TGTGCCAGCTCACAGCAGCAGGACACTGAAGCTTTCTTT. The full variable domain, completed using reference TRBV18 and TRBJ1-1, is NAGVMQNPRHLVRRRGQEARLRCSPMKGHSHVYWYRQLPEEGLKFMVYLQKENIIDESGMPKERFSAEFPKEGPSILRIQQVVRGDSAAYFCASSQQQDTEAFFGQGTRLTVV.

In DNA, the CDR3 is TGTGCCAGCAGCCGGGCAGGGGGCGCTTCTGATGGCTACACCTTC. This codes for CASSRAGGASDGYTF. V gene TRBV6-6 combines with J gene TRBJ1-2, with 8 bases fitting TRBD1. Per germline, CDR1 MNHNY and CDR2 SVGAGI (reference sequence). After removal of 6 bases from V and 6 bases from J, the junction contained 12 bases not matched to a gene. There are 15 residues in the CDR3.

The CDR3 region has the DNA TGTGCCAGTACTTCGACGGGATGGAATGAGCAGTTCTTC. Translated, it gives CASTSTGWNEQFF. This chain joins TRBV19 and TRBJ2-1; D may be TRBD2 (5 bases). Germline CDR1 and CDR2: LNHDA and SQIVND (reference sequence). This CDR3 has 13 amino acids. Trimming stripped 7 bases from V and 7 bases from J, with 14 bases between.

This sequence joins TRBV28 and TRBJ2-1, with 8 nucleotides matching TRBD2. The junction had 3 bases not matched to a gene; V was cut back by 4 bases and J by 4 bases. This CDR3 has 14 amino acids. In germline, CDR1 is MDHEN, CDR2 SYDVKM. The CDR3 spells CASSYTSGYNEQFF. The CDR3 nucleotides read TGTGCCAGCAGTTACACTAGCGGTTACAATGAGCAGTTCTTC. The full variable domain, rest sourced from reference TRBV28 and TRBJ2-1, is DVKVTQSSRYLVKRTGEKVFLECVQDMDHENMFWYRQDPGLGLRLIYFSYDVKMKEKGDIPEGYSVSREKKERFSLILESASTNQTSMYLCASSYTSGYNEQFFGPGTRLTVL.

This clone has just a few counts. The chain joins TRBV4-2 to TRBJ2-5, with TRBD2 matching over 8 bases. Germline V gene lookup returns CDR1 LGHNA and CDR2 YNFKEQ. The trim removed 1 base at V and 5 bases at J, leaving 18 bases unmatched. This CDR3 region has 19 residues. In DNA form, the CDR3 reads TGTGCCAGCAGCCAAGTTTCGAGCGGGAGACTGGGGGGAAGGGAGACCCAGTACTTC. Its protein product is CASSQVSSGRLGGRETQYF.

The V and J genes are TRBV7-3 and TRBJ2-1, with a weak D call TRBD1 (6 bases). This CDR3 contains 16 residues. V was pared by 2 bases and J by 5 bases, with 16 bases between. CDR1 is SGHTA, CDR2 FQGTGA, per germline. The CDR3 region is CASSLVSLDRHNEQFF. CDR3 in DNA: TGTGCCAGCAGCTTAGTCTCATTGGACAGACACAATGAGCAGTTCTTC.